These 27 T cell receptor beta chains were all obtained from the same sample, sequenced in a study of blood T cells in healthy people across ages. Combining a sample-barcoded 5' primer with a J-beta primer mix, a second PCR ran for roughly 7 to 11 cycles. In TCRdb, the 5' RACE reads were re-called with MiXCR into one record per CDR3 protein. The sample yields 600,000 to 850,000 distinct CDR3 sequences, about 42% seen once. Sequencing input: blood. The receptors come from a woman aged 60-75 years in good health.

This clonotype was observed a few times. This chain connects TRBV12-3 or TRBV12-4 to TRBJ1-5; D perhaps matches TRBD1 (5 bases). The CDR3 length is 16 residues. V was trimmed by 6 bases and J by 0 bases, leaving 15 bases between them. The DNA for the CDR3 is TGTGCCAGCAGAAGAGGGACCGAGTATAGCAATCAGCCCCAGCATTTT. Translating gives CASRRGTEYSNQPQHF.

The chain has TRBV12-3 or TRBV12-4 and TRBJ2-5; D ambiguous. Trimming removed 3 bases from V and 4 bases from J, with 12 bases in between. CDR3 length equals 14 residues. The CDR3 nucleotides are TGTGCCAGCAGTTTCGAGGACCGAAGAGAGACCCAGTACTTC. This codes for CASSFEDRRETQYF.

The rearrangement links TRBV5-1 to TRBJ2-7; D not resolved. The CDR3 has 14 amino acids. Trimming stripped 5 bases from V and 5 bases from J, with 17 bases between. Germline V lookup: CDR1 SGHRS, CDR2 YFSETQ. The CDR3 protein is CASSPPLDSHEQYF. The CDR3 DNA follows: TGCGCCAGCAGTCCGCCCCTAGATAGTCACGAGCAGTACTTC.

V gene TRBV20-1 combines with J gene TRBJ1-2; D unresolved. V was cut by 7 bases and J by 5 bases, with 11 bases left in between. Germline CDR1 DFQATT, CDR2 SNEGSKA (reference sequence). The CDR3 is made up of 11 amino acids. The CDR3 DNA reads TGCAGTGTTAGGGAACTATATGGCTACACCTTC. Translation: CSVRELYGYTF.

The chain carries TRBV5-6 and TRBJ1-4; D is uncertain. The CDR3 length is 16 residues. V was cut by 2 bases and J by 5 bases, with 16 bases left in between. Germline CDR1 and CDR2: SGHDT and YYEEEE. The CDR3 bases are TGTGCCAGCAGCTTCGCTTTGGTGGTCGGGAATGAAAAACTGTTTTTT. Translating gives CASSFALVVGNEKLFF.

This clonotype was seen a handful of times. The chain couples TRBV27 to TRBJ2-7; D not resolved. V lost 5 bases and J 5 bases, leaving 10 bases between the germline ends. The CDR3 contains 12 residues. Germline CDR1 and CDR2: MNHEY and SMNVEV (reference sequence). CDR3 DNA: TGTGCCAGCAGTGAAACACGGAACGAGCAGTACTTC. The encoded protein is CASSETRNEQYF.

A remark on this clonotype: A much larger clone lies one base from this, so it may be a read error. The chain employs TRBV10-3 and TRBJ2-1; D perhaps matches TRBD2 (5 bases). The CDR3 is made up of 12 amino acids. Germline-derived CDR1 and CDR2 are ENHRY and SYGVKD. CDR3 nucleotides: TGTGCCATCAGACCTCTAGCCAATGGGCAGTTCTTC. Its protein is CAIRPLANGQFF.

The J gene is TRBJ2-5, the V gene TRBV15, with 7 bases fitting TRBD2. The CDR3 totals 15 residues. Unmatched junction bases numbered 5, after V lost 0 bases and J lost 4 bases. Germline V gene lookup returns CDR1 LNHNV and CDR2 YYDKDF (reference sequence). CDR3 in amino acids: CATSREPSGVETQYF. The CDR3 DNA sequence: TGTGCCACCAGCAGAGAACCCAGCGGGGTAGAGACCCAGTACTTC.

V gene TRBV28 combines with J gene TRBJ2-6, with 8 positions matching TRBD1. V lost 5 bases, J lost 4 bases, and 7 bases stayed unmatched. This CDR3 has 16 amino acids. CDR1 is MDHEN and CDR2 is SYDVKM in the germline V gene. As DNA, the CDR3 is TGTGCCAGCAGTACGGACAGGGTGTTAGGGGCCAACGTCCTGACTTTC. Its translation: CASSTDRVLGANVLTF.

This clonotype was seen a few times. The chain uses TRBV6-2 or TRBV6-3 and TRBJ2-3, with 10 bases that match TRBD2. The CDR3 loop spans 17 amino acids. CDR1 and CDR2 (germline): MNHEY, SVGEGT. The V segment lost 5 bases and the J segment 4 bases; nucleotides outside the gene matches: 12. This CDR3 is CASSLTGTSAPADTQYF. The CDR3 bases are TGTGCCAGCAGTCTAACCGGGACTAGCGCGCCAGCAGATACGCAGTATTTT.

The V and J genes are TRBV4-2 and TRBJ1-4; D perhaps matches TRBD1 (5 bases). V lost 0 bases to trimming and J lost 7 bases, with 12 bases between them. Germline V CDR1 and CDR2: LGHNA, YNFKEQ. CDR3 length: 15 amino acids. CDR3 amino acids: CASSQDGRVGEKLFF. DNA of the CDR3: TGTGCCAGCAGCCAAGATGGCAGGGTGGGTGAAAAACTGTTTTTT.

The chain carries TRBV6-2 or TRBV6-3 and TRBJ1-2; D gene unclear. The V end lost 10 bases, the J end lost 4 bases, and 10 bases lay between the germline ends. The germline CDR1 and CDR2 sequences are MNHEY and SVGEGT. The CDR3 loop spans 11 amino acids. The CDR3 DNA is TGTGCCACGGCAGCCCTCTATGGCTACACCTTC. Translating it yields CATAALYGYTF.

This chain links TRBV7-8 with TRBJ2-5, with D possibly matching TRBD1 (6 bases). Germline CDR1 is SGHVS and CDR2 is FQNEAQ. The CDR3 has 16 residues. Trimming removed 4 bases from V and 5 bases from J, with 20 bases in between. The CDR3 region has the DNA TGTGCCAGCAGCTCCCGGACATCAGGGGATGGGGAGACCCAGTACTTC. Translated, it gives CASSSRTSGDGETQYF.

This chain connects TRBV7-9 to TRBJ1-6; 9 bases match TRBD1. Germline V gene sequence: CDR1 SEHNR, CDR2 FQNEAQ (reference sequence). Losses at the gene ends were 7 bases for V and 7 bases for J; bases not matched to a gene: 8. The CDR3 has 15 amino acids. CDR3 coding DNA: TGTGCCAGCATCTTGACCGGGACAGGGAATTCACCCCTCCACTTT. It translates to CASILTGTGNSPLHF.

This clonotype was counted only a few times. The genes are TRBV5-1 and TRBJ2-5; D may be TRBD1 or TRBD2 (5 bases each). This CDR3 contains 16 residues. Germline assignment: CDR1 SGHRS and CDR2 YFSETQ. Trimming pared 2 bases from V and 3 bases from J, leaving 17 bases between. For the CDR3, the DNA is TGCGCCAGCAGCTTTGGGGGACCGACGAACGAAGAGACCCAGTACTTC. Protein: CASSFGGPTNEETQYF.

The V call is TRBV6-5, the J call TRBJ2-3; D perhaps matches TRBD1 (5 bases). Germline assignment: CDR1 MNHEY and CDR2 SVGAGI. The CDR3 has 15 residues. V was clipped by 1 base and J by 2 bases, with 10 bases between them. The CDR3 here is CASSYYGAYTDTQYF. The DNA of the CDR3 is TGTGCCAGCAGTTACTATGGGGCATACACAGATACGCAGTATTTT.

About this clonotype: Germline and junction disagree at one end, which may indicate a read error. The CDR3: CVSSVGEAKNIQYF. In nucleotides, the CDR3 is TGTGTCAGCAGCGTAGGAGAAGCCAAAAACATTCAGTACTTC. The chain has TRBV9 and TRBJ2-4; D gene ambiguous. Germline values: CDR1 SGDLS, CDR2 YYNGEE. The length of the CDR3 is 14 residues.

The chain links TRBV20-1 to TRBJ2-1; the match to TRBD2 covers 7 bases. This CDR3 has 15 amino acids. The germline V gene encodes CDR1 DFQATT and CDR2 SNEGSKA (reference sequence). The V gene end was trimmed by 3 bases and the J gene end by 8 bases; junction bases not matched to a gene: 13. The CDR3 DNA reads TGCAGTGCTAGGCCTTGGGGGACTAATTGGGATGAGCAGTTCTTC. It translates to CSARPWGTNWDEQFF.

There are a few counts of this clonotype. This chain uses TRBV9 with TRBJ2-7; D may correspond to TRBD1 or TRBD2 (5 bases each). The germline V and J ends were trimmed by 4 bases and 2 bases, with 16 bases remaining between them. This CDR3 has 15 amino acids. Germline CDR1 is SGDLS and CDR2 is YYNGEE. The CDR3 protein is CASSPPGARAYEQYF. Written as DNA, the CDR3 is TGTGCCAGCAGCCCACCCGGGGCTAGAGCCTACGAGCAGTACTTC.

The sample holds a few counts of this clonotype. V and J are TRBV7-3 and TRBJ2-1; 9 bases match TRBD2. This CDR3 has 14 residues. CDR1 is SGHTA and CDR2 is FQGTGA in the germline V gene. V was pared by 5 bases and J by 6 bases, with 5 bases of the junction left unmatched. CDR3 coding DNA: TGTGCCAGCAGCGGGGGACTAGCCGTCAATGAGCAGTTCTTC. This gives the protein CASSGGLAVNEQFF.

This rearrangement joins TRBV24-1 to TRBJ2-5, with 8 bases fitting TRBD2. J lost 5 bases, V lost 3 bases, and 7 bases had no gene match. The CDR3 contains 15 residues. The germline CDR1 and CDR2 sequences are KGHDR and SFDVKD. DNA of the CDR3: TGTGCCACCAGTGATGTAGCGGGGCCTGCGGAGACCCAGTACTTC. This encodes CATSDVAGPAETQYF.

This sequence joins TRBV12-3 or TRBV12-4 and TRBJ2-1; 8 bases align to TRBD2. Trimming at V came to 9 bases and at J to 8 bases, leaving 9 bases not matched to a gene. The CDR3 sequence is 13 residues long. CDR3 sequence reads: CASTGGAIDEQFF. The CDR3, as DNA: TGTGCCAGTACGGGGGGGGCGATCGATGAGCAGTTCTTC.

This clonotype was counted a few times. The J gene is TRBJ2-5, the V gene TRBV27, with 9 bases that match TRBD1. Germline lookup yields CDR1 MNHEY and CDR2 SMNVEV (reference sequence). The V and J ends lost 3 bases and 1 base, in that order; junction bases with no gene match: 6. The length of the CDR3 is 16 residues. The CDR3 coding sequence is TGTGCCAGCAGTTTCTTCGGGACAGGGCCCCAAGAGACCCAGTACTTC. Translated: CASSFFGTGPQETQYF.

The chain couples TRBV6-2 or TRBV6-3 to TRBJ1-2, with D possibly matching TRBD1 (5 bases). Per the germline V gene, CDR1 is MNHEY and CDR2 is SVGEGT. The CDR3 is 13 amino acids. V was shortened by 2 bases and J by 6 bases, with 10 bases between the two germline ends. The CDR3 loop is CASSYPGRNGYTF. Written as DNA, the CDR3 is TGTGCCAGCAGTTACCCGGGGCGCAATGGCTACACCTTC.

The V call is TRBV7-2, the J call TRBJ2-2, with 8 bases aligning to TRBD1. The germline CDR1 and CDR2 sequences are SGHTA and FQGNSA. V shed 5 bases, J shed 3 bases, and the junction held 5 bases outside the gene matches. The CDR3 is 15 residues long. CDR3 residues: CASSKGTGYTGELFF. CDR3 nucleotide sequence: TGTGCCAGCAGCAAAGGGACAGGTTACACCGGGGAGCTGTTTTTT.

This clonotype came up a few times. CDR3 amino acids: CSAWTSGRSYNEQFF. As DNA, the CDR3 is TGCAGTGCTTGGACTAGCGGGAGATCCTACAATGAGCAGTTCTTC. This chain joins TRBV20-1 and TRBJ2-1, with TRBD2 matching 13 bases. The V gene's germline CDR1 is DFQATT and CDR2 SNEGSKA (reference sequence). The CDR3 sequence is 15 residues long. Trimming removed 5 bases from V and 1 base from J; junction bases left unmatched: 2.

This chain connects TRBV2 to TRBJ2-7; D might be TRBD2 (6 bases). Trimming pared 1 base from V and 7 bases from J, leaving 14 bases between. The CDR3 has 14 residues. CDR1 and CDR2 from the germline V gene are SNHLY and FYNNEI. The CDR3, as DNA: TGTGCCAGCAGTGAAGAGGCCCGAGGAGGGGAGCAGTACTTC. As protein: CASSEEARGGEQYF. The full variable domain, in which reference TRBV2 and TRBJ2-7 provide the parts outside the CDR3, is EPEVTQTPSHQVTQMGQEVILRCVPISNHLYFYWYRQILGQKVEFLVSFYNNEISEKSEIFDDQFSVERPDGSNFTLKIRSTKLEDSAMYFCASSEEARGGEQYFGPGTRLTVT.